One and the same sample provided the 2 T cell receptor beta chains below, sequenced in a study of a mutant IDH1 vaccine in newly diagnosed glioma. Using immunoSEQ multiplex PCR, the repertoire was profiled, and TCRdb retains in-frame clones only, with some absent. The repertoire holds tens of thousands of clones, with roughly nine tenths as singletons. These receptors have no identified antigens. Time point defined: week 5, during vaccination. Every vaccine dose comprised 300 ug of mutant IDH1 20-mer peptide plus topical imiquimod. The source material was PBMCs, sampled from a glioma patient whose treatment included an IDH1 peptide vaccine. The receptors originated from a woman aged 50 to 65 with glioma.

The chain uses TRBV7-9 and TRBJ2-5; no firm D call. V gave up 5 bases and J gave up 7 bases, with 14 bases separating them. The CDR3 consists of 13 residues. Germline V gives CDR1 SEHNR, CDR2 FQNEAQ (reference sequence). The CDR3 nucleotides read TGTGCCAGCAGCGACCGGGCCTCAGGGACCCAGTACTTC. It yields the protein CASSDRASGTQYF.

This rearrangement joins TRBV15 to TRBJ1-2, with D perhaps matching TRBD1 (6 bases). There are 13 residues in the CDR3. Germline V gene lookup returns CDR1 LNHNV and CDR2 YYDKDF (reference sequence). The germline V and J ends were trimmed by 3 bases and 8 bases, with 13 bases remaining between them. The CDR3 here is CATSSGQLGGYTF. DNA for the CDR3: TGTGCCACCAGCAGTGGACAGTTAGGAGGCTACACCTTC.